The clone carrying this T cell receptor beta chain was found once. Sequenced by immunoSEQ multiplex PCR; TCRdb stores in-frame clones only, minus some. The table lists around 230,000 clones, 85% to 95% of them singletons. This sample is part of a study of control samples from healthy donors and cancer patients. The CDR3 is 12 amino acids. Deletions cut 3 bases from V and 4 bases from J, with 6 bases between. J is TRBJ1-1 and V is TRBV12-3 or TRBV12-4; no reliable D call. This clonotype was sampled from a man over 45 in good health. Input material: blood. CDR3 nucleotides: TGTGCCAGCAGTTTCTATGGCACTGAAGCTTTCTTT. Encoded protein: CASSFYGTEAFF.